The clone carrying this T cell receptor beta chain has at least ten counts. Its target is not known. Trimming stripped 0 bases from V and 0 bases from J, with 9 bases between. The germline V gene encodes CDR1 DFQATT and CDR2 SNEGSKA (reference sequence). The CDR3 is made up of 15 amino acids. These data originate in a study of T cells in Graves' hyperthyroidism and ophthalmopathy. Overall study findings and caveats: In blood, most of the thyroid clonotypes expanded above 0.001 were also present. The model identified upcoming ophthalmopathy a median 6.5 months ahead of onset.

Fresh peripheral blood, approximately 9.6 ml, yielded the PBMCs. RNA transcripts gave rise to amplified TCR beta CDR3 regions. Carried out on the TCR CDR3, a first-round RT-PCR used the HTBI primer set. TCRdb itself ran the multiplex PCR reads through MiXCR, one entry per CDR3 protein. The sample lists about 420,000 distinct CDR3 sequences; roughly an eighth were seen once. The chain uses TRBV20-1 and TRBJ2-1; D is undetermined. This receptor was identified in a woman under 30 with Graves' hyperthyroidism. Sequenced sample: blood. The CDR3 sequence is CSARDYGVSYNEQFF. The CDR3 DNA is TGCAGTGCTAGAGATTATGGGGTCTCCTACAATGAGCAGTTCTTC.